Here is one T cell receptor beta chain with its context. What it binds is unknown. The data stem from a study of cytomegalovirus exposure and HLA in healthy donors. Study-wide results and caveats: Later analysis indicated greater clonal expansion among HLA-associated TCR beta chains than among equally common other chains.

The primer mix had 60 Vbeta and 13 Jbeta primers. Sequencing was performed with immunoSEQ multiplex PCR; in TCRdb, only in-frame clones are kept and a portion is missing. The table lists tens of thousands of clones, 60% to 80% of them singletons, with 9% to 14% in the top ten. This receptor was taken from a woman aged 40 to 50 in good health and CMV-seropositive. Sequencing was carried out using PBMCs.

The CDR3 nucleotides read TGCGCCAGCAGCTTGGGGACAAGCAATCAGCCCCAGCATTTT. This sequence encodes CASSLGTSNQPQHF. The chain couples TRBV5-1 to TRBJ1-5; D possibly corresponds to TRBD1 (5 bases). CDR1 and CDR2 (germline): SGHRS, YFSETQ. Trimming cost V 0 bases and J 1 base, with 5 bases left between them. The CDR3 has 14 residues. Combining the CDR3 with reference TRBV5-1 and TRBJ1-5 gives the whole variable domain KAGVTQTPRYLIKTRGQQVTLSCSPISGHRSVSWYQQTPGQGLQFLFEYFSETQRNKGNFPGRFSGRQFSNSRSEMNVSTLELGDSALYLCASSLGTSNQPQHFGDGTRLSIL.